The text below deals with one T cell receptor beta chain. This sample is part of a study of T cell responses to AZD1222 COVID-19 vaccine. From germline, CDR1 is SGHTA and CDR2 FQGNSA. This CDR3 has 15 residues. V gave up 3 bases and J gave up 1 base, with 10 bases separating them. Sequencing used immunoSEQ multiplex PCR; TCRdb keeps in-frame clones, though not all of them. Among some 100,000 clones listed, about 89% were seen once. V gene TRBV7-2 combines with J gene TRBJ2-1; TRBD1 might be the D (6 bases). The specimen was peripheral blood, collected on day 0 of MenACWY control vaccination. This TCR derives from an adult in good health. The CDR3 region has the DNA TGTGCCAGCAGCTTGATGGGGGCGTCCTACAATGAGCAGTTCTTC. It encodes CASSLMGASYNEQFF.